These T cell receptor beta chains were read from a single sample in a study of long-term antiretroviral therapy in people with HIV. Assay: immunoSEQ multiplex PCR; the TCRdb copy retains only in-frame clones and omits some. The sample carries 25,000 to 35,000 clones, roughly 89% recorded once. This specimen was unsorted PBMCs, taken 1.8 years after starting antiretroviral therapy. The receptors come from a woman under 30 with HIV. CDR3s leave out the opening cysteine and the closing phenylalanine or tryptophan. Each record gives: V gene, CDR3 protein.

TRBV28,ASSLGPGVLPNQPQH
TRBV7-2,ASSFIDTQY
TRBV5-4,ASSFGLLMNTEAF
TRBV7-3,ASSFGPAEQF
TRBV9,ASSVVPSGRGTDTQY
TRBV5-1,ASSLGPASDTQY
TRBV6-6,ASSTVRGLVNTEAF
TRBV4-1,ASSHGGANEKLF
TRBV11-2,ASSSGLQPRETQY
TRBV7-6,ASSLGVGGWQETQY
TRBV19,ASSRDRELSSNQPQH
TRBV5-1,ASSIRRASTPLQGETQY
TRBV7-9,ASSSLDTNGETQY
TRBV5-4,ASSSDTYEQY
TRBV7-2,ASSPFAGAGTDTQY
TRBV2,ASSEHSFYEQY
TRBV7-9,ASSPRDFLGGNTIY
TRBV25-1,ASSVREGYTGELF
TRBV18,ASSPTVATNEKLF
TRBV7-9,ASSLTHEQF
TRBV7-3,ASSFTGGETQY
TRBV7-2,ASSLKGLADNEQF
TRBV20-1,SAAGPTEAF
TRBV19,ASSTVGGWNQPQH
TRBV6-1,ASSGGVLGYT
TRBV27,ASSLRQGVYEQY
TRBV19,ASSIVTEAF
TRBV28,ASSAGQQPQH
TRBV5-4,ASSRPGKEALNTEAF
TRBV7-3,ASSSSGTTYEQY
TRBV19,ASSIVGGYYNEQF
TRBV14,ASSQEGGAWNEQY
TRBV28,ASSSGTGLGAEAF
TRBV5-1,ASSLASGRTQY
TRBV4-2,ASSHQGGQGLSAGELF
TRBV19,ASSIGYPGRSGELF
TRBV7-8,ASTARGLRTEAF
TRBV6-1,ASSGQGNIQY
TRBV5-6,ASSFGVSGSNQPQH
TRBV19,ASSGTPAAGVSPATGELF
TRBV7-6,ASSPGLSGNTIY
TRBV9,ASSVAPSRVEQF
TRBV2,ASSTGQVPYEQY
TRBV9,ASSPGLAGGSGTDTQY
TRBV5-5,ASSFTAGGPGDEQY
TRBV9,ASSVGLNADTQY
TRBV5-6,ASSPRTYFYEQY
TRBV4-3,ASSQSVGGGTDTQY
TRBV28,ASSFPRGSGANVLT
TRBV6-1,ASSEQGLATIYNEQF
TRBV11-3,ASSLLAGSNEQF
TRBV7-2,ASSFYQGYEGEQY
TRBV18,ASSRTGDPDTIY
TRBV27,ASSFLSRQETQY
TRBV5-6,ASSYGTGKNTIY